This TCR beta chain was sequenced in a study of blood T cell repertoires in COVID-19. Overall study context: Sample material is recorded as cDNA or gDNA derived from T cells, B-cell-depleted T cells, or PBMCs.

The length of the CDR3 is 15 residues. The germline V gene encodes CDR1 LNHDA and CDR2 SQIVND (reference sequence). J gave up 3 bases and V 7 bases, and 8 bases lay outside the gene matches. Original processing methods: Reference gene primer amplification gave nucleated cell count estimates. Generated by immunoSEQ multiplex PCR, the TCRdb table keeps only in-frame clones and is missing some. The DNA gave D and trimming, while V, J and clone size come from that table. Seen here are about 400,000 clones, roughly 88% observed once, and the top ten hold approximately 2.1%. The V call is TRBV19, the J call TRBJ2-2, with 7 nucleotides matching TRBD1. The receptor was isolated from a woman between 40 and 55 years old with acute COVID-19. Sample: PBMCs or T cells enriched from blood (not recorded which). CDR3 loop: CASILGQDYTGELFF. CDR3 DNA: TGTGCCAGTATCCTCGGACAGGATTACACCGGGGAGCTGTTTTTT.